The 22 T cell receptor beta chains below all came from one sample that was sequenced in a study of OX40 agonist ivuxolimab in advanced cancers. Repertoires were generated with immunoSEQ multiplex PCR, while TCRdb's copy carries only in-frame clones and drops some. In the table there are 48,000 or so clones, roughly 81% of which are singletons. Here the sequenced sample was CD4+ or CD8+ T cells sorted from blood, taken in a trial of the OX40 agonist ivuxolimab. Receptors originate from an adult with an advanced solid tumor such as melanoma, head and neck, liver or kidney cancer.

The chain employs TRBV10-3 and TRBJ1-1; unclear D gene. Germline values: CDR1 ENHRY, CDR2 SYGVKD. The CDR3 runs to 10 residues. CDR3 nucleotide sequence: TGTGCGATCGGGGATACTGAAGCTTTCTTT. Translating gives CAIGDTEAFF.

The gene calls are TRBV7-6 and TRBJ2-1; 8 bases fit TRBD1. CDR1 is SGHVS and CDR2 is FNYEAQ in the germline V gene. J lost 6 bases, V lost 4 bases, and 5 bases had no gene match. The CDR3 runs to 14 residues. The CDR3 loop is CASSYGQGGNEQFF. The CDR3 nucleotides are TGTGCCAGCAGCTACGGACAGGGAGGCAATGAGCAGTTCTTC.

The chain uses TRBV28 and TRBJ2-7; D may be TRBD1 (6 bases). Germline loops: CDR1 MDHEN, CDR2 SYDVKM. CDR3 length equals 12 residues. V lost 7 bases and J 4 bases, leaving 11 bases between the germline ends. CDR3 nucleotides: TGTGCCAGCACGGCACAGGGATACGAGCAGTACTTC. Translating it yields CASTAQGYEQYF.

The V gene is TRBV2, the J gene TRBJ2-5; the D call may be TRBD1 or TRBD2 (5 bases each). The germline V gene encodes CDR1 SNHLY and CDR2 FYNNEI. The CDR3 totals 14 residues. Trimming shortened V by 4 bases and J by 1 base, and 10 bases separated the two germline ends. As DNA, the CDR3 is TGTGCCAGCAGTGGTCAGGGACCCCAAGAGACCCAGTACTTC. Residues: CASSGQGPQETQYF.

The rearrangement uses TRBV7-2 and TRBJ2-7; the match to TRBD1 covers 9 bases. J lost 5 bases, V lost 4 bases, and 9 bases had no gene match. CDR3 length: 15 amino acids. Germline values: CDR1 SGHTA, CDR2 FQGNSA. CDR3 bases: TGTGCCAGCAGCTCCACAGGGGGCGCATTGAACGAGCAGTACTTC. Translating gives CASSSTGGALNEQYF. The entire variable domain, with the rest obtained from reference TRBV7-2 and TRBJ2-7, is as follows: GAGVSQSPSNKVTEKGKDVELRCDPISGHTALYWYRQSLGQGLEFLIYFQGNSAPDKSGLPSDRFSAERTGGSVSTLTIQRTQQEDSAVYLCASSSTGGALNEQYFGPGTRLTVT.

The chain is built from TRBV6-5 and TRBJ2-1, with 9 bases aligning to TRBD1. The V gene end was trimmed by 0 bases and the J gene end by 6 bases; junction bases not matched to a gene: 6. The length of the CDR3 is 16 residues. Germline assignment: CDR1 MNHEY and CDR2 SVGAGI. The CDR3 spells CASSYSPGTGSNEQFF. The CDR3 bases are TGTGCCAGCAGTTACTCCCCCGGGACAGGGAGCAATGAGCAGTTCTTC.

The V gene is TRBV6-5, the J gene TRBJ2-2, with 12 bases identical to TRBD1. With V trimmed by 6 bases and J by 8 bases, 4 bases remained unmatched. CDR1 is MNHEY, CDR2 SVGAGI, per germline. The CDR3 covers 14 residues. For the CDR3, the DNA is TGTGCCAGCAGCCGGGACAGGGGGCGTGGGGAGCTGTTTTTT. Translation: CASSRDRGRGELFF.

The chain uses TRBV4-2 and TRBJ2-5; no clear D gene. There are 14 residues in the CDR3. CDR1 is LGHNA, CDR2 YNFKEQ, per germline. The germline V and J ends were trimmed by 5 bases and 4 bases, with 14 bases remaining between them. CDR3: CASSFLNEPETQYF. For the CDR3, the DNA is TGTGCCAGCAGCTTCTTGAACGAACCAGAGACCCAGTACTTC.

The gene calls are TRBV2 and TRBJ2-1, with TRBD2 identical over 7 bases. Germline V gives CDR1 SNHLY, CDR2 FYNNEI. CDR3 length: 13 residues. The ends lost 3 bases at V and 10 bases at J; junction bases unmatched: 6. The CDR3 nucleotides read TGTGCCAGCAGTGAGGGTAGCGGGTGGGAGCAGTTCTTC. Amino acid sequence: CASSEGSGWEQFF.

The chain recombines TRBV10-1 with TRBJ2-7; 12 bases fit TRBD2. This CDR3 is 18 amino acids long. Germline CDR1 WNHNN, CDR2 SYGVQD (reference sequence). Trimming at V came to 6 bases and at J to 4 bases, leaving 16 bases not matched to a gene. The DNA for the CDR3 is TGCGCCAGCAGCGAATCGACTCTAGCGGGAGGGCCTAATTACGAGCAGTACTTC. This gives the protein CASSESTLAGGPNYEQYF.

A single count supports this clone. The V call is TRBV6-4, the J call TRBJ1-1; no firm D call. CDR1 is MRHNA, CDR2 SNTAGT, per germline. The CDR3 loop spans 15 amino acids. CDR3 amino acids: CAPRESGEQNTEAFF. In DNA, the CDR3 is TGTGCACCCCGGGAGTCGGGAGAGCAGAACACTGAAGCTTTCTTT.

This clone has only a few counts. The rearrangement uses TRBV4-3 and TRBJ2-3; D gene ambiguous. The CDR3 runs 12 residues. With 2 bases removed from V and 9 bases from J, the gap between germline ends came to 9 bases. Germline-derived CDR1 and CDR2 are LGHNA and YSLEER. CDR3 bases: TGCGCCAGCAGCCAATATCTAGGAACGCAGTATTTT. Amino acid sequence: CASSQYLGTQYF.

V gene TRBV7-2 combines with J gene TRBJ1-2; 9 bases fit TRBD1. Trimming removed 1 base from V and 5 bases from J; junction bases left unmatched: 5. CDR1 is SGHTA, CDR2 FQGNSA, per germline. The CDR3 loop spans 15 amino acids. This chain's CDR3 is CASSLDYRGQYGYTF. Written as DNA, the CDR3 is TGTGCCAGCAGCTTAGATTACAGGGGGCAATATGGCTACACCTTC.

The chain is built from TRBV27 and TRBJ2-2; 8 bases are a match to TRBD2. CDR3 length: 16 amino acids. Looked up from germline, CDR1 is MNHEY and CDR2 is SMNVEV (reference sequence). Unmatched junction bases numbered 10, after V lost 6 bases and J lost 4 bases. The CDR3 nucleotides read TGTGCCAGCAGACCTTTCCCGGGAGGGCCCACCGGGGAGCTGTTTTTT. The encoded protein is CASRPFPGGPTGELFF.

This chain links TRBV29-1 with TRBJ2-7; 7 bases line up with TRBD1. Germline V gene lookup returns CDR1 SQVTM and CDR2 ANQGSEA. The length of the CDR3 is 11 residues. V trimming: 7 bases; J trimming: 5 bases; junction bases outside the gene matches: 5. The CDR3 region is CSAHRGDEQYF. CDR3 nucleotide sequence: TGCAGCGCACACAGGGGCGACGAGCAGTACTTC.

The chain links TRBV11-2 to TRBJ2-3; D perhaps matches TRBD2 (7 bases). The CDR3 is 17 amino acids. Germline CDR1 is SGHAT and CDR2 is FQNNGV. V lost 3 bases to trimming and J lost 3 bases, with 19 bases between them. DNA for the CDR3: TGTGCCAGCAGCTTGTCCGCGGGGGCGCCAGGGACAGATACGCAGTATTTT. It specifies CASSLSAGAPGTDTQYF.

This clone was counted only a few times. The V gene is TRBV9, the J gene TRBJ2-7, with no clear D. The V gene lost 4 bases and the J gene lost 4 bases, with 21 bases spanning the gap. The CDR3 totals 16 residues. Per the germline V gene, CDR1 is SGDLS and CDR2 is YYNGEE. CDR3: CASSPREFGLRYEQYF. The CDR3 DNA sequence: TGTGCCAGCAGCCCGAGAGAGTTCGGTTTACGGTACGAGCAGTACTTC.

The genes are TRBV6-1 and TRBJ1-2; 7 positions agree with TRBD1. CDR1 is MNHNS and CDR2 is SASEGT in the germline V gene. Unmatched junction bases numbered 7, after V lost 6 bases and J lost 3 bases. CDR3 length: 14 residues. The CDR3 nucleotides read TGTGCCAGCAGAGCCGACAGGGCCCACTATGGCTACACCTTC. Protein product: CASRADRAHYGYTF.

This clone was counted only a few times. The chain employs TRBV5-6 and TRBJ1-2; D remains ambiguous. This CDR3 has 14 amino acids. V lost 4 bases to trimming and J lost 4 bases, with 14 bases between them. Germline lookup yields CDR1 SGHDT and CDR2 YYEEEE. CDR3 nucleotide sequence: TGTGCCAGCAGCCGTACCGGCCGCCTCTATGGCTACACCTTC. Encoded protein: CASSRTGRLYGYTF.

The chain combines TRBV9 with TRBJ2-1, with 10 nucleotides matching TRBD1. Losses at the gene ends were 0 bases for V and 9 bases for J; bases not matched to a gene: 6. CDR1 is SGDLS, CDR2 YYNGEE, per germline. The CDR3 covers 15 residues. CDR3: CASSVDGQGVIEQFF. CDR3 DNA: TGTGCCAGCAGCGTAGACGGACAGGGGGTCATTGAGCAGTTCTTC.

The chain has TRBV2 and TRBJ2-7; 12 nucleotides agree with TRBD2. V was clipped by 5 bases and J by 5 bases; unmatched bases: 4. Germline CDR1 and CDR2: SNHLY and FYNNEI. The CDR3 is made up of 14 amino acids. The DNA of the CDR3 is TGTGCCAGCAGTCGGACTAGCGGGGTTAACGAGCAGTACTTC. It translates to CASSRTSGVNEQYF. Full variable domain (rest looked up from reference TRBV2 and TRBJ2-7): EPEVTQTPSHQVTQMGQEVILRCVPISNHLYFYWYRQILGQKVEFLVSFYNNEISEKSEIFDDQFSVERPDGSNFTLKIRSTKLEDSAMYFCASSRTSGVNEQYFGPGTRLTVT.

This clone was detected once. The chain combines TRBV5-6 with TRBJ1-5; TRBD1 matches at 8 bases. CDR3 size: 15 residues. Trimming removed 4 bases from V and 6 bases from J; junction bases left unmatched: 9. The germline gives CDR1 SGHDT, CDR2 YYEEEE. For the CDR3, the DNA is TGTGCCAGCAGCAACGACAGGGGAGGGGGTCAGCCCCAGCATTTT. It specifies CASSNDRGGGQPQHF.